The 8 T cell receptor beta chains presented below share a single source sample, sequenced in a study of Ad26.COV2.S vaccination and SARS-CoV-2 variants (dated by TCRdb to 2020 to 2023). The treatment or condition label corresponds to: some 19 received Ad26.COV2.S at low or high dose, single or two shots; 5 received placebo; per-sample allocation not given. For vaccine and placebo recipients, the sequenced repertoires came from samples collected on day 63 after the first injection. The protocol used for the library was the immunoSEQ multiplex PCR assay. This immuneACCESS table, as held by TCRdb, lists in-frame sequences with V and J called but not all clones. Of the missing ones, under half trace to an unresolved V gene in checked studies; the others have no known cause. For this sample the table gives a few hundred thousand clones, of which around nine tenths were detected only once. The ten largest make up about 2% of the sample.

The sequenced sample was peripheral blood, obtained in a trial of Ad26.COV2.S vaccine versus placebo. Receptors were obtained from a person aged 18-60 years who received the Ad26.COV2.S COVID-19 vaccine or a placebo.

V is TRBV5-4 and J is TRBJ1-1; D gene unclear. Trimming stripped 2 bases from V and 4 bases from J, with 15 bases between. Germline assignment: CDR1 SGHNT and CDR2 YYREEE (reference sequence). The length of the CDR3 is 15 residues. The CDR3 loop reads CASSFFKGTGTEAFF. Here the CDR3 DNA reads TGTGCCAGCAGCTTTTTTAAAGGTACCGGCACTGAAGCTTTCTTT.

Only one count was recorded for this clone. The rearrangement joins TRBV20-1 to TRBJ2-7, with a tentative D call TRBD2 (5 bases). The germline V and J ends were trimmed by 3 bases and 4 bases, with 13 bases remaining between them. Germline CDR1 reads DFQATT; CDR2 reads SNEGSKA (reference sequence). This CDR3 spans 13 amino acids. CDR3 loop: CSASGPGSYEQYF. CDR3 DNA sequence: TGCAGTGCTAGTGGCCCGGGATCTTACGAGCAGTACTTC.

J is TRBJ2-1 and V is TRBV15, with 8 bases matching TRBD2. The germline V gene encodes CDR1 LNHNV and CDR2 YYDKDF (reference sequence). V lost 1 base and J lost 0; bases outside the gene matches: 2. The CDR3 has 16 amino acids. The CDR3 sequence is CATSRGTSLSYNEQFF. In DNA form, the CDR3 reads TGTGCCACCAGCAGAGGGACTAGCCTCTCCTACAATGAGCAGTTCTTC.

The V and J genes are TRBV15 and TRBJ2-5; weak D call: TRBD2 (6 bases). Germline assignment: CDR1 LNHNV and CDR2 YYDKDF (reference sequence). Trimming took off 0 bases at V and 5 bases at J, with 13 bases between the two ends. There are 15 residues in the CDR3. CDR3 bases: TGTGCCACCAGCAGAGATCCACTAGCCACGGAGACCCAGTACTTC. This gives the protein CATSRDPLATETQYF.

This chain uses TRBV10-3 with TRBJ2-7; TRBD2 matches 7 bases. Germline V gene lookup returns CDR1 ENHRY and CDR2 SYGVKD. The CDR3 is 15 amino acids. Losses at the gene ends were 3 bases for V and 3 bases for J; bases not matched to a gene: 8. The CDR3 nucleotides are TGTGCCATCAGTGAACGAGGGCGGGAGAGCTACGAGCAGTACTTC. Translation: CAISERGRESYEQYF.

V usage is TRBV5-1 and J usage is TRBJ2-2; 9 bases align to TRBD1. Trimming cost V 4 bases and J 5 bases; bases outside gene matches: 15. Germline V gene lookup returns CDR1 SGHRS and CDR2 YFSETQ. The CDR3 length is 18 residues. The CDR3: CASSTPTIGTGRTGELFF. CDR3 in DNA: TGCGCCAGCAGCACGCCGACAATAGGGACAGGGAGGACCGGGGAGCTGTTTTTT.

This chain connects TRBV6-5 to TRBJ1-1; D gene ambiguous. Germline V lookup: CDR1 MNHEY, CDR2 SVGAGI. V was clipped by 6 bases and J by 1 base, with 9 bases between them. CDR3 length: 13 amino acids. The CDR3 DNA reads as TGTGCCAGCAGCGAGAAACCGAACACTGAAGCTTTCTTT. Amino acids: CASSEKPNTEAFF.

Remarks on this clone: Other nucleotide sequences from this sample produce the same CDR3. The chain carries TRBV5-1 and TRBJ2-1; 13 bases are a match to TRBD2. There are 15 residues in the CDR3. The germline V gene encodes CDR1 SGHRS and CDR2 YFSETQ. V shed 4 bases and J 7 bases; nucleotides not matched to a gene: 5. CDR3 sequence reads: CASSPGLAGVNEQFF. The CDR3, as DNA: TGCGCCAGCAGCCCCGGACTAGCGGGAGTAAATGAGCAGTTCTTC. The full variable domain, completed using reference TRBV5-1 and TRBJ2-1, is KAGVTQTPRYLIKTRGQQVTLSCSPISGHRSVSWYQQTPGQGLQFLFEYFSETQRNKGNFPGRFSGRQFSNSRSEMNVSTLELGDSALYLCASSPGLAGVNEQFFGPGTRLTVL.